The sequence of this TCR beta chain was determined in a study of yellow fever vaccine responses in identical twins. Study-wide findings and caveats: Twins' vaccine T cell responses reportedly seemed partly convergent and partly personalized.

The CDR3 has 11 residues. Trimming pared 8 bases from V and 5 bases from J, leaving 4 bases between. Germline CDR1 SGHAT, CDR2 FQNNGV. As to this clonotype: Its antigen is currently unknown.

MiXCR, applied by TCRdb to the RT-PCR reads, yields one record per CDR3 protein. The sample lists 30,000 to 40,000 distinct CDR3 sequences; 45% to 65% were seen once. The genes are TRBV11-2 and TRBJ2-6; D not certain. Sequencing used T cells from blood (PBMCs), unsorted or a sorted subset (not recorded which), obtained before or after yellow fever vaccination (not recorded which). This sequence originates from a woman between 18 and 29 years old who received the yellow fever vaccine. CDR3 amino acids: CASLWANVLTF. Here the CDR3 DNA reads TGTGCCAGCTTATGGGCCAACGTCCTGACTTTC.